The 22 T cell receptor beta chains reported below all come from one sample, sequenced in a study of T cell repertoires in cytomegalovirus infection. TCRdb reprocessed the reads with MiXCR, giving one entry per CDR3 protein. The repertoire holds 490,000 or so distinct CDR3 sequences, with 11% as singletons. The material sequenced was PBMCs. The receptors come from a human donor in good health (CMV status not recorded). Some clones in this sample may be carry-over from other donors' samples.

This clonotype was observed a handful of times. This rearrangement joins TRBV20-1 to TRBJ2-5, with D uncertain. Trimming took off 4 bases at V and 4 bases at J, with 7 bases between the two ends. Germline lookup yields CDR1 DFQATT and CDR2 SNEGSKA (reference sequence). The length of the CDR3 is 11 residues. The CDR3 loop reads CSATNRETQYF. The CDR3 DNA sequence: TGCAGTGCTACGAATAGAGAGACCCAGTACTTC.

This clonotype was detected many times. CDR3 nucleotides: TGTGCCAGCAGTTATTTCGGGTCGGGGGGGCGTTCCAATGAGCAGTTCTTC. This encodes CASSYFGSGGRSNEQFF. The V call is TRBV6-2 or TRBV6-3, the J call TRBJ2-1, with TRBD2 matching over 8 bases. The germline CDR1 and CDR2 sequences are MNHEY and SVGEGT. The CDR3 loop spans 17 amino acids. After removal of 3 bases from V and 6 bases from J, the junction contained 13 bases not matched to a gene.

This clonotype has more than one count but fewer than ten. The chain couples TRBV24-1 to TRBJ1-2; D is uncertain. Germline-derived CDR1 and CDR2 are KGHDR and SFDVKD. Trimming shortened V by 2 bases and J by 8 bases, and 8 bases separated the two germline ends. The CDR3 loop spans 12 amino acids. The chain's CDR3 is CATSDYRRGYTF. Here the CDR3 DNA reads TGTGCCACCAGTGATTATAGGAGGGGCTACACCTTC.

This clonotype has just a few counts. V gene TRBV4-1 combines with J gene TRBJ2-7; possibly TRBD2 for D (6 bases). CDR1 is MGHRA and CDR2 is YSYEKL in the germline V gene. Trimming took off 1 base at V and 3 bases at J, with 10 bases between the two ends. The CDR3 is 14 residues long. The CDR3 coding sequence is TGCGCCAGCAGCCAAGGGGCGGGATACTACGAGCAGTACTTC. It translates to CASSQGAGYYEQYF.

This clonotype was detected many times. This chain links TRBV7-8 with TRBJ2-1, with 15 bases lining up with TRBD2. J was trimmed by 5 bases and V by 1 base; bases with no gene match: 15. Germline V CDR1 and CDR2: SGHVS, FQNEAQ. CDR3 length equals 21 residues. The CDR3 DNA reads TGTGCCAGCAGCTTAGAAATGGTTGGGACTAGCGGGAGGCGACGGGACAATGAGCAGTTCTTC. It yields the protein CASSLEMVGTSGRRRDNEQFF.

This clonotype was seen ten or more times. The CDR3 here is CASSLWAVGTDTQYF. CDR3 sequence (DNA): TGTGCCAGCAGCTTATGGGCAGTTGGCACAGATACGCAGTATTTT. The rearrangement joins TRBV7-2 to TRBJ2-3, with no clear D. CDR1 and CDR2 (germline): SGHTA, FQGNSA. There are 15 residues in the CDR3. The V end was cut by 2 bases, the J end by 1 base, with 10 bases between. Variable domain in full (rest from reference TRBV7-2 and TRBJ2-3): GAGVSQSPSNKVTEKGKDVELRCDPISGHTALYWYRQSLGQGLEFLIYFQGNSAPDKSGLPSDRFSAERTGGSVSTLTIQRTQQEDSAVYLCASSLWAVGTDTQYFGPGTRLTVL.

In this sample, this clonotype turned up many times. The V gene is TRBV5-1, the J gene TRBJ2-5, with no clear D. CDR3 length: 14 amino acids. Trimming took off 4 bases at V and 2 bases at J, with 12 bases between the two ends. Per the germline V gene, CDR1 is SGHRS and CDR2 is YFSETQ. CDR3 sequence reads: CASSTTVPQETQYF. The CDR3 coding sequence is TGCGCCAGCAGCACTACAGTCCCACAAGAGACCCAGTACTTC.

The chain employs TRBV4-2 and TRBJ2-7; 7 bases line up with TRBD2. From germline, CDR1 is LGHNA and CDR2 YNFKEQ. Unmatched junction bases numbered 9, after V lost 3 bases and J lost 1 base. CDR3 length: 16 residues. CDR3 residues: CASSHRPGEGSYEQYF. Here the CDR3 DNA reads TGTGCCAGCAGCCACCGCCCCGGGGAGGGGTCCTACGAGCAGTACTTC.

This clonotype was counted at least ten times. This chain links TRBV19 with TRBJ2-7; D gene ambiguous. V shed 6 bases and J shed 3 bases, with 15 bases lying between them. The CDR3 runs 14 residues. CDR1 is LNHDA, CDR2 SQIVND, per germline (reference sequence). In DNA, the CDR3 is TGTGCCAGTAGCTACGGGCCTCCCCGCTACGAGCAGTACTTC. The encoded protein is CASSYGPPRYEQYF.

The table lists this clonotype with a few counts. This chain connects TRBV7-9 to TRBJ2-2; possibly TRBD2 for D (6 bases). The V gene's germline CDR1 is SEHNR and CDR2 FQNEAQ (reference sequence). The CDR3 length is 17 residues. V shed 5 bases and J shed 0 bases, with 16 bases lying between them. Written as DNA, the CDR3 is TGTGCCAGCAGCGGAACCCCCGGAGGGGCGAACACCGGGGAGCTGTTTTTT. It translates to CASSGTPGGANTGELFF.

The J gene is TRBJ1-1, the V gene TRBV20-1; D is perhaps TRBD1 (5 bases). This CDR3 has 15 amino acids. CDR1 and CDR2 (germline): DFQATT, SNEGSKA (reference sequence). Trimming pared 6 bases from V and 4 bases from J, leaving 21 bases between. CDR3 amino acids: CSAREGNIGGTEAFF. CDR3 bases: TGCAGTGCGAGGGAGGGCAATATTGGGGGCACTGAAGCTTTCTTT.

This clonotype was detected ten times or more. The V gene is TRBV5-1, the J gene TRBJ1-2; 9 bases match TRBD1. V gave up 3 bases and J gave up 2 bases; unmatched junction bases: 5. Germline assignment: CDR1 SGHRS and CDR2 YFSETQ. The CDR3 spans 15 residues. In DNA, the CDR3 is TGCGCCAGCAGCTCGGGACAGGGCTTCAACTATGGCTACACCTTC. This translates into CASSSGQGFNYGYTF. Looking up the rest from reference TRBV5-1 and TRBJ1-2 gives the full variable domain: KAGVTQTPRYLIKTRGQQVTLSCSPISGHRSVSWYQQTPGQGLQFLFEYFSETQRNKGNFPGRFSGRQFSNSRSEMNVSTLELGDSALYLCASSSGQGFNYGYTFGSGTRLTVV.

This clonotype was detected many times. The rearrangement links TRBV7-2 to TRBJ1-4; D is ambiguous. Germline CDR1 reads SGHTA; CDR2 reads FQGNSA. The V end was cut by 1 base, the J end by 5 bases, with 14 bases between. The CDR3 consists of 16 residues. Here the CDR3 DNA reads TGTGCCAGCAGCTTAGACTCCGCCATCGGAAATGAAAAACTGTTTTTT. Its protein product is CASSLDSAIGNEKLFF.

This clonotype was counted a few times. This rearrangement joins TRBV20-1 to TRBJ2-1; D not resolved. The CDR3 consists of 14 residues. The V end lost 1 base, the J end lost 5 bases, and 12 bases lay between the germline ends. CDR1 and CDR2 from the germline V gene are DFQATT and SNEGSKA (reference sequence). CDR3 coding DNA: TGCAGTGCTAGAGGTCTAGGCAGTAACAATGAGCAGTTCTTC. It yields the protein CSARGLGSNNEQFF.

The DNA for the CDR3 is TGTGCCAGCACCGCCGCGAGGCCAACCGGCGCGCAGTATTTT. The encoded protein is CASTAARPTGAQYF. The V and J genes are TRBV6-1 and TRBJ2-3; D remains ambiguous. Germline V gene lookup returns CDR1 MNHNS and CDR2 SASEGT. This CDR3 contains 14 residues. V lost 7 bases and J lost 10, with 21 bases in between.

In this sample, this clonotype turned up many times. The rearrangement links TRBV12-5 to TRBJ1-1, with unresolved D. This CDR3 is 13 amino acids long. V gave up 2 bases and J gave up 10 bases, with 14 bases separating them. Per the germline V gene, CDR1 is LGHNT and CDR2 is FRNRAP. The CDR3 sequence is CASGLKDPVGAFF. The CDR3 coding sequence is TGTGCTAGTGGTTTGAAGGACCCCGTTGGAGCTTTCTTT.

In this sample, this clonotype turned up many times. Here the CDR3 reads CASSYSIGEHTDTQYF. CDR3 bases: TGTGCCAGCAGTTACTCGATCGGGGAGCACACAGATACGCAGTATTTT. The chain joins TRBV6-5 to TRBJ2-3, with D perhaps TRBD2 (5 bases). Germline-derived CDR1 and CDR2 are MNHEY and SVGAGI. V was trimmed by 0 bases and J by 2 bases, leaving 12 bases between them. CDR3 length equals 16 residues.

Notes on this clonotype: At one end the junction does not follow the germline gene, possibly because of a read error. The genes are TRBV2 and TRBJ1-6, with TRBD1 as a possible D gene (5 bases). The CDR3 spans 15 residues. Germline V CDR1 and CDR2: SNHLY, FYNNEI. CDR3 amino acids: CASSVRDPENSPFHF. CDR3 in DNA: TGTGCCAGCAGTGTGAGGGACCCGGAAAATTCACCCTTCCACTTT.

V gene TRBV9 combines with J gene TRBJ1-2; TRBD1 agrees at 8 bases. Germline values: CDR1 SGDLS, CDR2 YYNGEE. J was trimmed by 3 bases and V by 0 bases; bases with no gene match: 16. This CDR3 has 19 amino acids. This CDR3 is CASSVEGRTGYREDYGYTF. In DNA, the CDR3 is TGTGCCAGCAGCGTAGAGGGCCGGACAGGGTACAGGGAGGACTATGGCTACACCTTC. The entire variable domain, with the rest obtained from reference TRBV9 and TRBJ1-2, is as follows: DSGVTQTPKHLITATGQRVTLRCSPRSGDLSVYWYQQSLDQGLQFLIQYYNGEERAKGNILERFSAQQFPDLHSELNLSSLELGDSALYFCASSVEGRTGYREDYGYTFGSGTRLTVV.

V is TRBV29-1 and J is TRBJ2-3; D is perhaps TRBD1 (6 bases). CDR1 is SQVTM, CDR2 ANQGSEA, per germline. Trimming pared 4 bases from V and 1 base from J, leaving 15 bases between. CDR3 size: 15 residues. The CDR3 region has the DNA TGCAGCGTTGGAGGGATAGGGGGAGGCACAGATACGCAGTATTTT. This encodes CSVGGIGGGTDTQYF.

This sequence joins TRBV2 and TRBJ2-1; 13 positions match TRBD2. CDR3 size: 18 residues. J gave up 0 bases and V 7 bases, and 9 bases lay outside the gene matches. The germline CDR1 and CDR2 sequences are SNHLY and FYNNEI. The CDR3: CASNKLAGGFSSYNEQFF. The CDR3 DNA sequence: TGTGCCAGCAACAAACTAGCGGGGGGGTTTAGCTCCTACAATGAGCAGTTCTTC.

Points on this clonotype: One junction end disagrees with the germline gene, perhaps due to a read error. V is TRBV4-1 and J is TRBJ2-7; 7 nucleotides line up with TRBD1. The CDR3 spans 16 residues. Germline CDR1 MGHRA, CDR2 YSYEKL. The CDR3 sequence: CASSQVIRRGSYEQYF. The CDR3 nucleotides are TGTGCCAGCAGCCAAGTCATCCGCAGGGGGTCCTACGAGCAGTACTTC.